Below, 16 T cell receptor beta chains from the same sample are listed, as sequenced in a study of blood T cell repertoires in COVID-19. The protocol was immunoSEQ multiplex PCR, while the TCRdb copy is restricted to in-frame clones and leaves out a portion. The repertoire holds about 130,000 clones, about four fifths seen once, with around 5% in the top ten. The specimen sequenced was peripheral blood. The receptor source for this set is a woman between 70 and 85 years old with COVID-19, enrolled during active disease.

CDR3 sequence reads: CASSTLPGQGRYSNQPQHF. DNA of the CDR3: TGTGCCAGCAGCACCCTTCCGGGACAGGGGAGATATAGCAATCAGCCCCAGCATTTT. V gene TRBV7-2 combines with J gene TRBJ1-5; TRBD1 matches 10 bases. CDR1 is SGHTA, CDR2 FQGNSA, per germline. This CDR3 has 19 residues. With V trimmed by 5 bases and J by 0 bases, 13 bases remained unmatched.

There are a few counts of this clone. The V gene is TRBV4-1, the J gene TRBJ1-5; the D is unclear. Trimming cost V 1 base and J 8 bases, with 9 bases left between them. CDR1 and CDR2 (germline): MGHRA, YSYEKL. This CDR3 is 13 amino acids long. CDR3 in amino acids: CASSQGSAEPQHF. DNA of the CDR3: TGCGCCAGCAGCCAAGGATCCGCGGAGCCCCAGCATTTT.

This clone was seen a single time. The chain couples TRBV5-1 to TRBJ2-3; D possibly corresponds to TRBD1 (7 bases). Looked up from germline, CDR1 is SGHRS and CDR2 is YFSETQ. The CDR3 spans 16 residues. V lost 2 bases and J 2 bases, leaving 15 bases between the germline ends. CDR3 sequence reads: CASSFRPGGSTDTQYF. The CDR3 nucleotides read TGCGCCAGCAGCTTCCGGCCAGGGGGGTCCACAGATACGCAGTATTTT.

V is TRBV5-1 and J is TRBJ1-2, with a weak D call TRBD1 (5 bases). This CDR3 contains 14 residues. Trimming pared 4 bases from V and 1 base from J, leaving 11 bases between. Germline CDR1 is SGHRS and CDR2 is YFSETQ. CDR3 region: CASSKDTDNYGYTF. In nucleotides, the CDR3 is TGCGCCAGCAGCAAGGACACGGATAACTATGGCTACACCTTC.

The chain has TRBV6-5 and TRBJ2-7; 10 nucleotides match TRBD2. The CDR3 spans 16 residues. J gave up 5 bases and V 0 bases, and 7 bases lay outside the gene matches. CDR1 and CDR2 from the germline V gene are MNHEY and SVGAGI. The CDR3 DNA sequence: TGTGCCAGCAGTTACTCGCAACTAGCGGGGTTCGACGAGCAGTACTTC. The encoded protein is CASSYSQLAGFDEQYF.

The gene calls are TRBV5-1 and TRBJ2-5; TRBD2 agrees at 7 bases. The CDR3 consists of 15 residues. CDR1 SGHRS and CDR2 YFSETQ come from the germline V gene. V was clipped by 1 base and J by 3 bases; unmatched bases: 6. The CDR3 DNA reads TGCGCCAGCAGCTTGCAAGGACTAGGGGAAGAGACCCAGTACTTC. Translating gives CASSLQGLGEETQYF.

The CDR3 coding sequence is TGCGCCAGCAGCTTGTGGGACAGGGGTCGGCGGAACACTGAAGCTTTCTTT. It is translated as CASSLWDRGRRNTEAFF. The gene calls are TRBV5-1 and TRBJ1-1, with 10 bases lining up with TRBD1. This CDR3 is built from 17 residues. CDR1 SGHRS and CDR2 YFSETQ come from the germline V gene. The V gene end was trimmed by 1 base and the J gene end by 1 base; junction bases not matched to a gene: 7. Drawing the rest from reference TRBV5-1 and TRBJ1-1, the complete variable domain is KAGVTQTPRYLIKTRGQQVTLSCSPISGHRSVSWYQQTPGQGLQFLFEYFSETQRNKGNFPGRFSGRQFSNSRSEMNVSTLELGDSALYLCASSLWDRGRRNTEAFFGQGTRLTVV.

The chain employs TRBV19 and TRBJ1-2; TRBD1 is a possible D gene (5 bases). V shed 3 bases and J shed 4 bases, with 6 bases lying between them. The CDR3 is 12 residues long. Germline V gene lookup returns CDR1 LNHDA and CDR2 SQIVND (reference sequence). CDR3 bases: TGTGCCAGTAGTATGCAGGGCTATGGCTACACCTTC. Amino acids: CASSMQGYGYTF.

CDR3 nucleotide sequence: TGTGCCTCGGGACAGGGGGAAGAGACCCAGTACTTC. As protein: CASGQGEETQYF. The chain couples TRBV30 to TRBJ2-5; TRBD1 matches at 11 bases. J gave up 3 bases and V 7 bases, and 1 base lay outside the gene matches. This CDR3 comprises 12 residues. Germline CDR1 reads GTSNPN; CDR2 reads SVGIG (reference sequence).

The chain has TRBV2 and TRBJ1-6; 7 bases line up with TRBD1. Germline-derived CDR1 and CDR2 are SNHLY and FYNNEI. Trimming took 6 bases from V and 14 from J; bases not matched to a gene: 10. The CDR3 covers 13 residues. The CDR3 coding sequence is TGTGCCAGCAGACAGGGGACAGATAGAACCCTCCACTTT. Its protein product is CASRQGTDRTLHF.

The genes are TRBV6-5 and TRBJ2-3; a weak D match, TRBD1 (5 bases). This CDR3 region has 13 residues. Trimming left V 8 bases short and J 6 bases short, with 15 bases between. CDR1 is MNHEY, CDR2 SVGAGI, per germline. The CDR3 nucleotides read TGTGCCAGCGGCATGGGGCCCCGTGATACGCAGTATTTT. Its translation: CASGMGPRDTQYF.

J is TRBJ2-5 and V is TRBV5-1; 10 bases align to TRBD1. CDR1 is SGHRS, CDR2 YFSETQ, per germline. The CDR3 runs to 15 residues. V lost 0 bases, J lost 4 bases, and 3 bases stayed unmatched. The CDR3 DNA reads as TGCGCCAGCAGCTTGGTGACAGGGGGCAGAGAGACCCAGTACTTC. Its protein is CASSLVTGGRETQYF. The full variable domain, with the rest looked up from reference TRBV5-1 and TRBJ2-5, is KAGVTQTPRYLIKTRGQQVTLSCSPISGHRSVSWYQQTPGQGLQFLFEYFSETQRNKGNFPGRFSGRQFSNSRSEMNVSTLELGDSALYLCASSLVTGGRETQYFGPGTRLLVL.

The chain links TRBV12-3 or TRBV12-4 to TRBJ1-2; D is possibly TRBD1 (6 bases). With 4 bases removed from V and 3 bases from J, the gap between germline ends came to 9 bases. This CDR3 spans 13 amino acids. The CDR3 region is CASSWAGDYGYTF. As DNA, the CDR3 is TGTGCCAGCAGTTGGGCAGGGGACTATGGCTACACCTTC.

This chain joins TRBV18 and TRBJ1-3; 10 bases align to TRBD1. CDR1 and CDR2 from the germline V gene are KGHSH and LQKENI. This CDR3 contains 16 residues. Trimming cost V 5 bases and J 2 bases; bases outside gene matches: 6. The CDR3 DNA follows: TGTGCCAGCTCATGGGGACAGGGGTCCACTGGAAACACCATATATTTT. Protein: CASSWGQGSTGNTIYF.

V usage is TRBV5-6 and J usage is TRBJ1-2; tentatively, D is TRBD1 (5 bases). Deletions cut 0 bases from V and 12 bases from J, with 18 bases between. Germline-derived CDR1 and CDR2 are SGHDT and YYEEEE. The CDR3 sequence is 14 residues long. The CDR3 DNA follows: TGTGCCAGCAGCTTGGAACCCGGGGGAGGAGATAACACCTTC. It yields the protein CASSLEPGGGDNTF. Together with reference TRBV5-6 and TRBJ1-2, the CDR3 gives the full variable domain: DAGVTQSPTHLIKTRGQQVTLRCSPKSGHDTVSWYQQALGQGPQFIFQYYEEEERQRGNFPDRFSGHQFPNYSSELNVNALLLGDSALYLCASSLEPGGGDNTFGSGTRLTVV.

The V gene is TRBV28, the J gene TRBJ1-6; the D gene is possibly TRBD1 (6 bases). Germline assignment: CDR1 MDHEN and CDR2 SYDVKM. The CDR3 consists of 12 residues. V was cut by 6 bases and J by 10 bases, with 10 bases left in between. Here the CDR3 reads CASRPGGSPLHF. For the CDR3, the DNA is TGTGCCAGCAGGCCGGGGGGCTCACCCCTCCACTTT.